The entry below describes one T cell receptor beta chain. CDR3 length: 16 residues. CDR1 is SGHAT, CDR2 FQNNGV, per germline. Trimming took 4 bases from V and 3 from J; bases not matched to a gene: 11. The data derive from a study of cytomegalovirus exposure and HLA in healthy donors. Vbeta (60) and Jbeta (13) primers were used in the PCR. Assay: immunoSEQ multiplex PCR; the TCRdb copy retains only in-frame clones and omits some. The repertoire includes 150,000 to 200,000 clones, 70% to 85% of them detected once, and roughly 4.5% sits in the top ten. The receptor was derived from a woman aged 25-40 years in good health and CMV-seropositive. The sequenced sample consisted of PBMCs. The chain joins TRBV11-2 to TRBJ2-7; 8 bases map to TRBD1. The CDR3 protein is CASSSNQGQGFYEQYF. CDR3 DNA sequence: TGTGCCAGCAGCTCAAATCAAGGACAGGGCTTCTACGAGCAGTACTTC.